This TCR beta chain was retrieved from a study of T cell responses to AZD1222 COVID-19 vaccine. Concerning this clone: Its target is not known.

This CDR3 region has 16 residues. Germline assignment: CDR1 LNHDA and CDR2 SQIVND (reference sequence). The V gene end was trimmed by 6 bases and the J gene end by 4 bases; junction bases not matched to a gene: 12. Using immunoSEQ multiplex PCR, the repertoire was profiled, and TCRdb retains in-frame clones only, with some absent. The table shows roughly 120,000 clones, with 85% to 90% occurring only once. Second-dose groups at about 4 or about 12 weeks were pooled. Study-wide results and caveats: Seropositive at baseline were only 5 or 6 AZD1222 recipients. Repertoire collection took place solely once the T cell response had peaked. The donors showed a predominance of white British ancestry and of females, with possible underestimation of clonal diversity.

The rearrangement joins TRBV19 to TRBJ2-5, with 9 nucleotides matching TRBD1. The sample in question was peripheral blood, obtained 28 days after the second AZD1222 dose. The source is an adult who received the AZD1222 COVID-19 vaccine. The CDR3: CASSKPGQGPLETQYF. In DNA form, the CDR3 reads TGTGCCAGTAGCAAACCGGGACAGGGCCCATTAGAGACCCAGTACTTC.